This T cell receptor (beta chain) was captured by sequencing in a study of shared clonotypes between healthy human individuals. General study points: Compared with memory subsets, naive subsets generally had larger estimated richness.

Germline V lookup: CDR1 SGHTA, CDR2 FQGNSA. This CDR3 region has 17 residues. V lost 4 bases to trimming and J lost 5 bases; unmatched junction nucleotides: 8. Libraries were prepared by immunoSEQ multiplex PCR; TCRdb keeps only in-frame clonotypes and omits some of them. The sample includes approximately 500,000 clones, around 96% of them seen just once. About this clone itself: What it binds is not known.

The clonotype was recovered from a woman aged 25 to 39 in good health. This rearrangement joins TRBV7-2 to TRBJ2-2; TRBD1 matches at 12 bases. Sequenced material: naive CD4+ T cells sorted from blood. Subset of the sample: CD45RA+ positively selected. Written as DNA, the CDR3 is TGTGCCAGCAGCTCGGGACAGGGGGCGATTCTTACCGGGGAGCTGTTTTTT. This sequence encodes CASSSGQGAILTGELFF.